The 8 T cell receptor beta chains presented below share a single source sample, sequenced in a study of cytotoxic CD8 clonotypes in ibrutinib-treated CLL (dated by TCRdb to the early 2020s). Library preparation used the immunoSEQ multiplex PCR assay. TCRdb carries this immuneACCESS record with in-frame sequences only. Its versions omit some clonotypes, under half of them owing to an unresolved V gene in the studies checked, with the rest unexplained. The sample contains roughly 190,000 clones, around three quarters of them found a single time. In total, the top ten clones hold roughly an eighth of the sample. This specimen's time point label, per the study, means: roughly 2 years on ibrutinib. The sequencing here drew on PBMCs, taken after 24 months of ibrutinib treatment. Receptors were obtained from a human donor with chronic lymphocytic leukemia.

This clone has a handful of counts. The chain couples TRBV28 to TRBJ2-1; no reliable D call. This CDR3 contains 14 residues. CDR1 is MDHEN and CDR2 is SYDVKM in the germline V gene. V lost 6 bases and J lost 7, with 16 bases in between. The CDR3 loop is CASRSSHRWNEQFF. The DNA for the CDR3 is TGTGCCAGCAGATCATCCCATCGTTGGAATGAGCAGTTCTTC.

The J gene is TRBJ1-3, the V gene TRBV10-3; D remains unclear. The ends were cut back, 6 bases at V and 0 bases at J, with 9 bases in the middle. CDR3 length: 14 amino acids. Germline values: CDR1 ENHRY, CDR2 SYGVKD. CDR3 sequence: CAIRPPSSGNTIYF. The CDR3, as DNA: TGTGCCATCAGGCCCCCAAGCTCTGGAAACACCATATATTTT.

The sample holds a few counts of this clone. The CDR3 loop is CAITPGQETDTQYF. DNA of the CDR3: TGTGCCATCACCCCCGGCCAAGAAACAGATACGCAGTATTTT. The chain carries TRBV10-3 and TRBJ2-3; D gene ambiguous. V was shortened by 7 bases and J by 3 bases, with 14 bases between the two germline ends. Germline assignment: CDR1 ENHRY and CDR2 SYGVKD. The CDR3 consists of 14 residues.

This chain links TRBV6-5 with TRBJ2-7; 10 nucleotides align to TRBD2. The CDR3 runs to 14 residues. CDR1 MNHEY and CDR2 SVGAGI come from the germline V gene. The J segment lost 7 bases and the V segment lost 6 bases, leaving 9 bases of the junction unmatched. The CDR3 protein is CASRRRELAGEQYF. CDR3 nucleotides: TGTGCCAGCAGGCGGCGGGAACTAGCGGGGGAGCAGTACTTC.

The rearrangement links TRBV2 to TRBJ2-3, with TRBD2 matching over 11 bases. Looked up from germline, CDR1 is SNHLY and CDR2 is FYNNEI. Trimming took 6 bases from V and 2 from J; bases not matched to a gene: 10. The CDR3 is 17 amino acids. CDR3 sequence: CASSFRRLAGFTDTQYF. CDR3 in DNA: TGTGCCAGCAGCTTCCGGAGACTAGCGGGATTCACAGATACGCAGTATTTT.

This chain joins TRBV9 and TRBJ2-3, with D perhaps matching TRBD1 (7 bases). Germline V gene sequence: CDR1 SGDLS, CDR2 YYNGEE. This CDR3 has 17 residues. The V and J ends lost 0 bases and 4 bases respectively, with 18 bases between them. The CDR3 loop reads CASSVEGASSGADTQYF. DNA for the CDR3: TGTGCCAGCAGCGTAGAGGGGGCTAGCTCGGGGGCAGATACGCAGTATTTT.

This rearrangement joins TRBV11-3 to TRBJ2-5; a possible D gene is TRBD1 (6 bases). V lost 4 bases and J lost 7, with 13 bases in between. This CDR3 has 13 amino acids. From germline, CDR1 is SGHNT and CDR2 YENEEA. CDR3 amino acids: CASSSEGGRTQYF. CDR3 nucleotide sequence: TGTGCCAGCAGCTCCGAAGGGGGTAGGACCCAGTACTTC.

The rearrangement uses TRBV19 and TRBJ2-2; no clear D. V lost 3 bases, J lost 7 bases, and 9 bases lay in between. Germline V gene sequence: CDR1 LNHDA, CDR2 SQIVND (reference sequence). The CDR3 sequence is 13 residues long. The CDR3 here is CASSMWDYGELFF. The CDR3 region has the DNA TGTGCCAGTAGTATGTGGGATTACGGGGAGCTGTTTTTT.